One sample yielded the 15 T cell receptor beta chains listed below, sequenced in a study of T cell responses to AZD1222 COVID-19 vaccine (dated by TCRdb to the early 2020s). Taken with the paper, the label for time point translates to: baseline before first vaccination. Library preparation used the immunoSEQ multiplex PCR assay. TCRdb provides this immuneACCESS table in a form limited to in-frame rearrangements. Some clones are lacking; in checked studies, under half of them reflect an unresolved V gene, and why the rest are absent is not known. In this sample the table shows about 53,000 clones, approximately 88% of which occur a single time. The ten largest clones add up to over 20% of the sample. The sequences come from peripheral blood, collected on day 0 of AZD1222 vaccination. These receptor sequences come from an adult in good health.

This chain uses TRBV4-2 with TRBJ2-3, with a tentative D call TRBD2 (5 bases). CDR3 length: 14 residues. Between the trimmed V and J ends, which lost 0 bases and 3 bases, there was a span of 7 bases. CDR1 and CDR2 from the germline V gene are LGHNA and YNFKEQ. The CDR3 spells CASSQDKRTDTQYF. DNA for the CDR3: TGTGCCAGCAGCCAAGATAAGCGGACAGATACGCAGTATTTT.

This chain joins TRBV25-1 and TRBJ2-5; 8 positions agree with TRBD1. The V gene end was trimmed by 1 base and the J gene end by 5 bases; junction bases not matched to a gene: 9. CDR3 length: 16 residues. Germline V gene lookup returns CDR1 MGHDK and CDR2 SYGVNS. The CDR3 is CASSELSGTGGETQYF. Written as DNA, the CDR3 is TGTGCCAGCAGTGAATTGTCCGGGACAGGCGGGGAGACCCAGTACTTC.

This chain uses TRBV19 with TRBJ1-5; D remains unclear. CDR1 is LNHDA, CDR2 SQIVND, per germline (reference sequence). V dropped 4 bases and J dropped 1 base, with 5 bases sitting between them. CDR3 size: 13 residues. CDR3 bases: TGTGCCAGTAGTAGGGAGAGCAATCAGCCCCAGCATTTT. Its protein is CASSRESNQPQHF.

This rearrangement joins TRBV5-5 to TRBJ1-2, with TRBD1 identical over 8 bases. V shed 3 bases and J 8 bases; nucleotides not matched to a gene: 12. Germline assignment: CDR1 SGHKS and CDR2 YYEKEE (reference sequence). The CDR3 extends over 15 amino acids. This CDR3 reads CASSSLGTGKGGYTF. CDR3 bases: TGTGCCAGCAGCTCACTCGGGACAGGCAAAGGGGGCTACACCTTC.

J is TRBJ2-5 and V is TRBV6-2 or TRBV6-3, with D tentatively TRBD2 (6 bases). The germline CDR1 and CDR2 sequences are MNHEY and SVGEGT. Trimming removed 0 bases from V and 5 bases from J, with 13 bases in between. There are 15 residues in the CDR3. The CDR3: CASSYSRIRGETQYF. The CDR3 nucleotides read TGTGCCAGCAGTTACTCCCGCATACGGGGGGAGACCCAGTACTTC.

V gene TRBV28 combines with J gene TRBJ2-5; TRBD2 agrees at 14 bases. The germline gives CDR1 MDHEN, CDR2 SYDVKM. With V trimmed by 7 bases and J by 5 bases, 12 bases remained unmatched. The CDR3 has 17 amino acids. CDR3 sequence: CASNPGTSGGTWETQYF. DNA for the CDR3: TGTGCCAGCAATCCCGGGACTAGCGGGGGCACGTGGGAGACCCAGTACTTC.

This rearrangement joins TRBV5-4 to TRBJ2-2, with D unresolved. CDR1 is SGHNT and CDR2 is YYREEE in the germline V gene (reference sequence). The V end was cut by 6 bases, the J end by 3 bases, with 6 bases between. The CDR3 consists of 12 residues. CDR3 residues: CASNKDTGELFF. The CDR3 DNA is TGTGCCAGCAACAAGGACACCGGGGAGCTGTTTTTT.

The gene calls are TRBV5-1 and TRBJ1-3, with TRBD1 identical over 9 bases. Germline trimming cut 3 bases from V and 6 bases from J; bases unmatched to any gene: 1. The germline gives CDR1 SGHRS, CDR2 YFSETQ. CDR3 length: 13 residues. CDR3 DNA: TGCGCCAGCAGCTGGGACAGGGAAAACACCATATATTTT. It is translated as CASSWDRENTIYF. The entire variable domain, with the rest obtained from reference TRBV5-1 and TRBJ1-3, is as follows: KAGVTQTPRYLIKTRGQQVTLSCSPISGHRSVSWYQQTPGQGLQFLFEYFSETQRNKGNFPGRFSGRQFSNSRSEMNVSTLELGDSALYLCASSWDRENTIYFGEGSWLTVV.

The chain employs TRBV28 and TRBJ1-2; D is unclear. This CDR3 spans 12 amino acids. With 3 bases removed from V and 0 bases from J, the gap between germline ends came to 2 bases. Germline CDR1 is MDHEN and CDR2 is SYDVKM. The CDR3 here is CASSFSNYGYTF. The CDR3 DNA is TGTGCCAGCAGTTTTTCTAACTATGGCTACACCTTC.

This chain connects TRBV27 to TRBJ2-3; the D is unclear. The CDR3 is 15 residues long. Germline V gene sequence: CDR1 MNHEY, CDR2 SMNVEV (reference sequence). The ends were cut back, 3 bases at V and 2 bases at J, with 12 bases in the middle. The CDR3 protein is CASSFERGNTDTQYF. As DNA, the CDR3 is TGTGCCAGCAGTTTTGAGAGAGGAAACACAGATACGCAGTATTTT.

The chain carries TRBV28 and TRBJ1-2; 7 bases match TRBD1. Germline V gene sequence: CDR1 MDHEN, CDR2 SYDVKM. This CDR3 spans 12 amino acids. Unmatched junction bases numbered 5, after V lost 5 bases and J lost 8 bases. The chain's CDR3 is CASSTPGGGYTF. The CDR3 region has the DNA TGTGCCAGCAGTACTCCAGGGGGGGGCTACACCTTC.

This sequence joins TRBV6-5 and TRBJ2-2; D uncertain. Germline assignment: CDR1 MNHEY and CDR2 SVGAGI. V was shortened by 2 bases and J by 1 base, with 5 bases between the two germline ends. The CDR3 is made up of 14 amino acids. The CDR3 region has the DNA TGTGCCAGCAGTTACCAGAAGAACACCGGGGAGCTGTTTTTT. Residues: CASSYQKNTGELFF.

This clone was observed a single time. The DNA for the CDR3 is TGTGCCAGCAGTGAACAGGGGATCGGAGAGACCCAGTACTTC. It specifies CASSEQGIGETQYF. The V call is TRBV2, the J call TRBJ2-5, with D tentatively TRBD1 (6 bases). Trimming left V 2 bases short and J 4 bases short, with 11 bases between. Germline-derived CDR1 and CDR2 are SNHLY and FYNNEI. This CDR3 spans 14 amino acids.

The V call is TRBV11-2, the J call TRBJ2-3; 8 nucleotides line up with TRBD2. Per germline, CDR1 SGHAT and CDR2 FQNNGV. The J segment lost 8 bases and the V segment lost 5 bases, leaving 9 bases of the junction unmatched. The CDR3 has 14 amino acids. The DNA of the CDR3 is TGTGCCAGCAGCCACCTGACTAGCGCGGTTACGCAGTATTTT. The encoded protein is CASSHLTSAVTQYF.

The CDR3 DNA is TGTGCCAGCACCCCCGGGAGATCCTATGGCTACACCTTC. Translated: CASTPGRSYGYTF. The chain is built from TRBV6-5 and TRBJ1-2; D ambiguous. CDR1 is MNHEY, CDR2 SVGAGI, per germline. The germline V and J ends were trimmed by 7 bases and 4 bases, with 13 bases remaining between them. The CDR3 covers 13 residues.